This TCR beta chain was retrieved from a study of early T cells in non-severe SARS-CoV-2 infection. On the study more broadly: The sequenced material was bulk RNA from unsorted whole blood, and its chains were unpaired.

This clonotype has a count of ten or more. Antigen: not known. The TCR library protocol attached unique molecular identifiers to the individual cDNA molecules. TCRdb independently ran MiXCR on the 5' RACE reads; one entry per CDR3 protein. The sample yields roughly 45,000 distinct CDR3 sequences, less than 4.5% seen once. Broader study findings: There was a bias toward anti-spike CD8 responses in VDJdb matching, which missed private and CD4 specificities.

In germline, CDR1 is ENHRY, CDR2 SYGVKD. V was trimmed by 2 bases and J by 7 bases, leaving 6 bases between them. The CDR3 is made up of 12 amino acids. The chain uses TRBV10-3 and TRBJ2-1; D might be TRBD1 (6 bases). Sequencing was done on a sample of whole blood. The TCR sequence derives from an adult who was a healthcare worker with PCR-confirmed SARS-CoV-2 infection or an uninfected control (not recorded which). The CDR3 sequence: CAISEQGNEQFF. Written as DNA, the CDR3 is TGTGCCATCAGTGAGCAGGGGAATGAGCAGTTCTTC.